This T cell receptor (beta chain) stems from a study of blood T cells in healthy people across ages. Study-level results: Measured against age, TCR beta diversity per million T cells decreased in a roughly linear manner. Across samples, TCR beta diversity tracked strongly with naive T cell percentage. Without sorted subsets, naive and antigen-experienced compartments could not be conclusively compared.

The trim removed 4 bases at V and 3 bases at J, leaving 6 bases unmatched. CDR1 and CDR2 from the germline V gene are DFQATT and SNEGSKA (reference sequence). The CDR3 extends over 14 amino acids. The use of a sample-barcoded 5' primer and a J-beta primer mix characterized a second PCR of 7 to 11 cycles. TCRdb analysed the 5' RACE reads with MiXCR anew, one entry per CDR3 protein. The table includes around 1,700,000 distinct CDR3 sequences, 28% detected once. This clonotype showed up many times. The antigen remains undetermined. This clonotype was sampled from a woman in her twenties or thirties in good health. The sample was blood. The V call is TRBV20-1, the J call TRBJ2-5; 9 bases match TRBD2. The CDR3 spells CSATRPSGEETQYF. DNA for the CDR3: TGCAGTGCTACCCGGCCTAGCGGGGAAGAGACCCAGTACTTC.